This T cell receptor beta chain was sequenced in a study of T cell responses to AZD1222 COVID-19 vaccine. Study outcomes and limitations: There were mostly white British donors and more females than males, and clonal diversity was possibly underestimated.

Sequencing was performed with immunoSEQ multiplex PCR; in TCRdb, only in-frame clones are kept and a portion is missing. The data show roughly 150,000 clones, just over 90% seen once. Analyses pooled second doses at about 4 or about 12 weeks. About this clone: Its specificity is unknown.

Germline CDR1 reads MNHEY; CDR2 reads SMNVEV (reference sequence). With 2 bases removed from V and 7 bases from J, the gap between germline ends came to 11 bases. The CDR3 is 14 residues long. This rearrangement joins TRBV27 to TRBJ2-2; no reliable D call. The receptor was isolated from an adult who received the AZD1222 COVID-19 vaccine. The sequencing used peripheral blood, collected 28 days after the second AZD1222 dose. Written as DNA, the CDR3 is TGTGCCAGCAGTTTAATCCTGCAGGACGGGGAGCTGTTTTTT. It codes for CASSLILQDGELFF.